This T cell receptor (beta chain) stems from a study of T cells expressing NK-cell markers. The length of the CDR3 is 14 residues. Per the germline V gene, CDR1 is ENHRY and CDR2 is SYGVKD. Each CDR3 protein gets one entry in TCRdb, which reprocessed the 5' RACE reads and gives no DNA. This repertoire comprises a few hundred thousand distinct CDR3 sequences; its ten largest clones make up about 3.6%. Study-level results: The study found these clonotypes also leading the CD3+CD56-NKG2C+ fraction in several donors.

On this clonotype itself: The target antigen is unknown.

The receptor was isolated from a man aged 18 to 29 in good health. Sequencing was done on a sample of blood T cells: a sorted CD56 or NKG2C T cell subset, CD4+ or CD8+ T cells, or bulk PBMC T cells (not recorded which). J is TRBJ1-5 and V is TRBV10-3. The CDR3: CAISGGSSNQPQHF.